The TCR beta chain under discussion was sequenced for a study of cytomegalovirus exposure and HLA in healthy donors. Study findings and constraints: Highly shared sequence variants in one cluster were likely a sequencing artifact. Most subjects had HLA-A and HLA-B alleles reportedly predicted accurately by TCR beta sequences.

A multiplex PCR was run with 60 Vbeta primers and 13 Jbeta primers. Generated by immunoSEQ multiplex PCR, the TCRdb table keeps only in-frame clones and is missing some. In all, the sample yields about 20,000 clones. V lost 0 bases and J lost 6, with 17 bases in between. Looked up from germline, CDR1 is LNHNV and CDR2 is YYDKDF (reference sequence). This CDR3 region has 16 residues. Details on this clone: Antigen: not known.

The receptor comes from a man in his sixties in good health and CMV-seropositive. Specimen: PBMCs. The rearrangement joins TRBV15 to TRBJ1-2, with a possible D match to TRBD1 (6 bases). CDR3 DNA sequence: TGTGCCACCAGCAGAGATCGAGGGGGAAGAGAGAATGGCTACACCTTC. This gives the protein CATSRDRGGRENGYTF.